This record concerns one T cell receptor (beta chain) sequence. What it recognizes is unknown. Primers: 60 Vbeta forward and 13 Jbeta reverse. The data were produced by immunoSEQ multiplex PCR, yet TCRdb's version contains in-frame clones alone and is incomplete. The sample lists about 55,000 clones, roughly 70% occurring once. Trimming at V came to 4 bases and at J to 6 bases, leaving 4 bases not matched to a gene. Looked up from germline, CDR1 is GTSNPN and CDR2 is SVGIG (reference sequence). CDR3 size: 14 residues. These data come from a study of cytomegalovirus exposure and HLA in healthy donors. Overall study: Early release data held 85 million or so unique TCRs from HLA-typed donors. Study conclusions and caveats: Prediction of most subjects' HLA-A and HLA-B alleles by TCR beta sequences was reportedly accurate. Further analysis was carried out later, and it showed several of the most significant clusters appearing linked to common viral pathogens.

This TCR derives from a man in his forties or fifties in good health and CMV-seropositive. The sequenced sample consisted of PBMCs. This chain connects TRBV30 to TRBJ2-1, with 12 bases matching TRBD2. DNA of the CDR3: TGTGCCTGGAATCTAGCGGGGGGGTTCAATGAGCAGTTCTTC. Translated: CAWNLAGGFNEQFF.